There are a few counts of the clone carrying this TCR beta chain. Its cognate antigen is unknown. TCRdb redid the calling of the reads with MiXCR, one entry per CDR3 protein. The table records a few hundred thousand distinct CDR3 sequences, roughly an eighth of them present only once. Deletions cut 4 bases from V and 6 bases from J, with 9 bases between. The CDR3 has 12 amino acids. Germline lookup yields CDR1 DFQATT and CDR2 SNEGSKA (reference sequence). This record belongs to a study of T cell repertoires in cytomegalovirus infection. Overall study: CMV infection and matching HLA type were both indicated by public TCR beta signatures. Findings and caveats of the study: Based on cumulative public TCR beta family frequency, carriers of CMV plus the relevant HLA were identified. Across the ex vivo response, the dominant clonotypes were HLA-C-restricted CMV-specific TCR beta clonotypes.

Specimen: PBMCs. The V and J genes are TRBV20-1 and TRBJ2-2, with unresolved D. The sequence was obtained from a human donor in good health (CMV status not recorded). Some clones in this sample may be carry-over from other donors' samples. CDR3 region: CSATKLPGELFF. The CDR3 DNA sequence: TGCAGTGCTACCAAACTACCCGGGGAGCTGTTTTTT.